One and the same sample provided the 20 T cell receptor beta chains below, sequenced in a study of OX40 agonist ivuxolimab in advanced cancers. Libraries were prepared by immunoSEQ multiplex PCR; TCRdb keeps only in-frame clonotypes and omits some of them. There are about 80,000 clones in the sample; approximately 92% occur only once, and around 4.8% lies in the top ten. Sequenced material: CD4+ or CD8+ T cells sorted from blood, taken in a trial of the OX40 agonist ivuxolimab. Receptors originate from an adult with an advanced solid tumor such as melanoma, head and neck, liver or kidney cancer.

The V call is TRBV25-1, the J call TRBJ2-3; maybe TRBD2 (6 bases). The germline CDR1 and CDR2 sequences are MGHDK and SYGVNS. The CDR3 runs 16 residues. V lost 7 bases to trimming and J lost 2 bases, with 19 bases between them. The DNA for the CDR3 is TGTGCCAGCATGAGGGGCGGCGGGGCCTACACAGATACGCAGTATTTT. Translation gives CASMRGGGAYTDTQYF. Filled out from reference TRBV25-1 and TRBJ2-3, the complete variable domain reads EADIYQTPRYLVIGTGKKITLECSQTMGHDKMYWYQQDPGMELHLIHYSYGVNSTEKGDLSSESTVSRIRTEHFPLTLESARPSHTSQYLCASMRGGGAYTDTQYFGPGTRLTVL.

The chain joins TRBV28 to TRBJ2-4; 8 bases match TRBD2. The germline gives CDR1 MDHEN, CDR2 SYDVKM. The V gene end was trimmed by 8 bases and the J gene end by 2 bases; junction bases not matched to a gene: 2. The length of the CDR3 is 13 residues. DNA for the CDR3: TGTGCCAGCCGGGGGGGCACCAAAAACATTCAGTACTTC. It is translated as CASRGGTKNIQYF.

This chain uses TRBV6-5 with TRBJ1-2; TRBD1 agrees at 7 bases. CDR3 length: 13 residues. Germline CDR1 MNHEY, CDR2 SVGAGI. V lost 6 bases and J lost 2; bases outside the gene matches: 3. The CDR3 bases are TGTGCCAGCAGACGAGGGGGCAACTATGGCTACACCTTC. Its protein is CASRRGGNYGYTF.

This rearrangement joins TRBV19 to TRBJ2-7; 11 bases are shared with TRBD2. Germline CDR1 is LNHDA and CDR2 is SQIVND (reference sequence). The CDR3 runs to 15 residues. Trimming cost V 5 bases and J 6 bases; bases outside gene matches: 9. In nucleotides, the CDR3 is TGTGCCAGTAGTCTACTAGCGGGAGCAGGGGGCGAGCAGTACTTC. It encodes CASSLLAGAGGEQYF. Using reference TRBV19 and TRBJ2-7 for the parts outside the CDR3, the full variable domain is DGGITQSPKYLFRKEGQNVTLSCEQNLNHDAMYWYRQDPGQGLRLIYYSQIVNDFQKGDIAEGYSVSREKKESFPLTVTSAQKNPTAFYLCASSLLAGAGGEQYFGPGTRLTVT.

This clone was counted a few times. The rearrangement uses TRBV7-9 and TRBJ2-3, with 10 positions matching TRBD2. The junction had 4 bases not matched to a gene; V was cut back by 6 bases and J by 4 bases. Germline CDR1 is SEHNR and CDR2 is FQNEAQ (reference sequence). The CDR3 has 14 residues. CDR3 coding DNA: TGTGCCAGCAGTTCTAGCGGGAGCGCAGATACGCAGTATTTT. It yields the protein CASSSSGSADTQYF. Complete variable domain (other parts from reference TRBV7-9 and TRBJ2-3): DTGVSQNPRHKITKRGQNVTFRCDPISEHNRLYWYRQTLGQGPEFLTYFQNEAQLEKSRLLSDRFSAERPKGSFSTLEIQRTEQGDSAMYLCASSSSGSADTQYFGPGTRLTVL.

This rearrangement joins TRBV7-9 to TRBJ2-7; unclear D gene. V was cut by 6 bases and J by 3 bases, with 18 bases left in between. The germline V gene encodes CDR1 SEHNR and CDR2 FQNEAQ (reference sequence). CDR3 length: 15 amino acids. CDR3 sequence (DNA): TGTGCCAGCAGTTACCTAGTATTTCTCATCTACGAGCAGTACTTC. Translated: CASSYLVFLIYEQYF.

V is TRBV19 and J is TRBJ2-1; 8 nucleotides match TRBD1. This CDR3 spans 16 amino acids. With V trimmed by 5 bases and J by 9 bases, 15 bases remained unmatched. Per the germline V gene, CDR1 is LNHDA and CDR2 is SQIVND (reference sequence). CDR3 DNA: TGTGCCAGTAGTTTGCCAGAGAGGACAGGGTGGGGTGAGCAGTTCTTC. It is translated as CASSLPERTGWGEQFF.

CDR3 sequence: CASSGRLASNVYNEQFF. DNA for the CDR3: TGTGCCAGCAGCGGGAGACTAGCGAGTAACGTCTACAATGAGCAGTTCTTC. The chain recombines TRBV5-6 with TRBJ2-1, with 8 bases fitting TRBD2. The CDR3 consists of 17 residues. Germline V gene lookup returns CDR1 SGHDT and CDR2 YYEEEE. V trimming: 4 bases; J trimming: 3 bases; junction bases outside the gene matches: 12.

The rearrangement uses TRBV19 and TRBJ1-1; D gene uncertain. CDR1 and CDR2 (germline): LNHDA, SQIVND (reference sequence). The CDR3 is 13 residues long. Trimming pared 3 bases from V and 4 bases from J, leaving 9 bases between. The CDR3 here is CASSIEVSTEAFF. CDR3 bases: TGTGCCAGTAGTATTGAAGTCAGCACTGAAGCTTTCTTT.

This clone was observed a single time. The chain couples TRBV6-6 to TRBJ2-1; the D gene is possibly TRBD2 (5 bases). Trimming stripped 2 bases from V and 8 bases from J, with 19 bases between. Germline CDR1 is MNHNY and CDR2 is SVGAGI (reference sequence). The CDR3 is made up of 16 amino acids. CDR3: CASSYGGLYNSDEQFF. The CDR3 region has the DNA TGTGCCAGCAGTTACGGCGGACTCTATAACTCGGATGAGCAGTTCTTC.

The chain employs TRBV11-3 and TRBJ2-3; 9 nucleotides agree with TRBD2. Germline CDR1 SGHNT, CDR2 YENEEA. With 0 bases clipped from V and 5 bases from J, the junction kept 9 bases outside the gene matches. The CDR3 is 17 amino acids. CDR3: CASSLEGTSHPGDTQYF. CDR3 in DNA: TGTGCCAGCAGCTTAGAAGGGACTAGCCACCCCGGAGATACGCAGTATTTT.

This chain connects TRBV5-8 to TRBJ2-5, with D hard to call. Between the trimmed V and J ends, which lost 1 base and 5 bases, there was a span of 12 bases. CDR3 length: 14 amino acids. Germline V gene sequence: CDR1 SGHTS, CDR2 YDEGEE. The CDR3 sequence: CASSLSVIFETQYF. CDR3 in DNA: TGTGCCAGCAGCTTGTCCGTGATATTTGAGACCCAGTACTTC. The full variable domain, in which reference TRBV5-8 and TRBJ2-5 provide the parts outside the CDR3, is EAGVTQSPTHLIKTRGQQATLRCSPISGHTSVYWYQQALGLGLQFLLWYDEGEERNRGNFPPRFSGRQFPNYSSELNVNALELEDSALYLCASSLSVIFETQYFGPGTRLLVL.

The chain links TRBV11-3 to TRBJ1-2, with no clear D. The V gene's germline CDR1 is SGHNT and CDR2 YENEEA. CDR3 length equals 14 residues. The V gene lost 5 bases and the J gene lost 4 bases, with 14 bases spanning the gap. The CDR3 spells CASSPRSGGYGYTF. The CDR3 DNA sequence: TGTGCCAGCAGCCCCCGTTCGGGCGGCTATGGCTACACCTTC.

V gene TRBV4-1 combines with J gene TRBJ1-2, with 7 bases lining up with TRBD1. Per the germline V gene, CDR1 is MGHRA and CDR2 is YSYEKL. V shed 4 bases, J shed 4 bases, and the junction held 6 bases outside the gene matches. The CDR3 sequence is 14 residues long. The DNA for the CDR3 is TGCGCCAGCAGCCTACGGGACAGTCCCTATGGCTACACCTTC. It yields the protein CASSLRDSPYGYTF.

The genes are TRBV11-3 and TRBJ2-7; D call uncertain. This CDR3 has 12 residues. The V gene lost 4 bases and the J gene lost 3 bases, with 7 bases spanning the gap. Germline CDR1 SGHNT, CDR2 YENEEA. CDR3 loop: CASSSTLYEQYF. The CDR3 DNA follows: TGTGCCAGCAGCTCCACGCTCTACGAGCAGTACTTC.

The CDR3 nucleotides are TGTGCCAGCAGCTTAAGGCCAGGCGACCCTTCGCGAAACACCATATATTTT. This gives the protein CASSLRPGDPSRNTIYF. The V call is TRBV7-3, the J call TRBJ1-3, with D uncertain. The germline gives CDR1 SGHTA, CDR2 FQGTGA. Trimming removed 1 base at V and 5 bases at J, with 18 bases between. The CDR3 contains 17 residues. The full variable domain, in which reference TRBV7-3 and TRBJ1-3 provide the parts outside the CDR3, is GAGVSQTPSNKVTEKGKYVELRCDPISGHTALYWYRQSLGQGPEFLIYFQGTGAADDSGLPNDRFFAVRPEGSVSTLKIQRTERGDSAVYLCASSLRPGDPSRNTIYFGEGSWLTVV.

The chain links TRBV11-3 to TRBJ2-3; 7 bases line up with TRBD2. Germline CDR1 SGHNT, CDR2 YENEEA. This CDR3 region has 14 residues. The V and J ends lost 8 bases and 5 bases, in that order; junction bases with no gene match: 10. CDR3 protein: CASGRTGRRDTQYF. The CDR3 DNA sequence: TGTGCCAGCGGCCGTACCGGGAGGAGAGATACGCAGTATTTT.

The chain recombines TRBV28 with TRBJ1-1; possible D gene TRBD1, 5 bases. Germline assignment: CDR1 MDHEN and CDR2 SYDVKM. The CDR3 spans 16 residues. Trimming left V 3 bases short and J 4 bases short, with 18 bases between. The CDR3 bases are TGTGCCAGCAGTTTCTCGGGTGGGGGGATCGGCACTGAAGCTTTCTTT. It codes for CASSFSGGGIGTEAFF.

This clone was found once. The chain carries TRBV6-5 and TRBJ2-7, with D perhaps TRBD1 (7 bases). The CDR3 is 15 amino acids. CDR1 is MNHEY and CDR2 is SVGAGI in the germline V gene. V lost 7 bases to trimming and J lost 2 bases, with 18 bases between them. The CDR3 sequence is CASNGRQGPPYEQYF. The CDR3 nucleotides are TGTGCCAGCAACGGGAGACAGGGACCCCCCTACGAGCAGTACTTC.

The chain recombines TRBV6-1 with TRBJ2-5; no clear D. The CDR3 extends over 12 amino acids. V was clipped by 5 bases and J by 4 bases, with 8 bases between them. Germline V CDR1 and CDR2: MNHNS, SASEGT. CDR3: CASSPIGETQYF. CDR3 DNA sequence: TGTGCCAGCAGTCCGATCGGAGAGACCCAGTACTTC.